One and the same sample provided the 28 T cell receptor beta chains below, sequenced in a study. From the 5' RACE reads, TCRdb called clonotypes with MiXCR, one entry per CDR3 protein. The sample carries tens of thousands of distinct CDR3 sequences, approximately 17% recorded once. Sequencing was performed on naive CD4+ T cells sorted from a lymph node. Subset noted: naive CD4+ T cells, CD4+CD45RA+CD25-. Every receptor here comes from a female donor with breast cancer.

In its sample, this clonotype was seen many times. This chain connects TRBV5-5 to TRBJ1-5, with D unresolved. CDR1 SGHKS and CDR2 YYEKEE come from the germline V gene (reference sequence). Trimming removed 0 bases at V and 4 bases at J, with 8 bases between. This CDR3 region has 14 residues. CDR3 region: CASSLGSGNQPQHF. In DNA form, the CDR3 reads TGTGCCAGCAGCTTGGGGTCCGGAAATCAGCCCCAGCATTTT.

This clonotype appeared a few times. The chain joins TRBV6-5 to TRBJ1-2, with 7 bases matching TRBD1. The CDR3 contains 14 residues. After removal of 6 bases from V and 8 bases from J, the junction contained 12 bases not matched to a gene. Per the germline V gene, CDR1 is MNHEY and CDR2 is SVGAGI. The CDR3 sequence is CASSGQAALYGYTF. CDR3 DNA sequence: TGTGCCAGCAGCGGACAGGCCGCCCTTTACGGCTACACCTTC.

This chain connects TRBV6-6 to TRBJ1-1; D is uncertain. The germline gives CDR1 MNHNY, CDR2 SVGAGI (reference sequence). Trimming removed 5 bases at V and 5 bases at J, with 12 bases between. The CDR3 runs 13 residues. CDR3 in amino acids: CASSPNGVTEAFF. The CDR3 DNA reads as TGTGCCAGCAGTCCTAACGGTGTTACTGAAGCTTTCTTT.

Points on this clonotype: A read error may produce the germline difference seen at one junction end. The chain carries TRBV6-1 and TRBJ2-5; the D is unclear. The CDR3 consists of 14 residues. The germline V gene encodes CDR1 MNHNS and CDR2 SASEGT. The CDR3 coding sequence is TGTACCAGCAGTGAATTAAGAGCGTATGGGACCCAGTACTTC. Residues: CTSSELRAYGTQYF.

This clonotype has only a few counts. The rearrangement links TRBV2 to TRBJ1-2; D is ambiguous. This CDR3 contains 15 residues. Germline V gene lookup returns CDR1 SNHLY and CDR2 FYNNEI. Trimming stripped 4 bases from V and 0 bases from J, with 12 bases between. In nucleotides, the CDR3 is TGTGCCAGCAGTGTATCCGGAGAGTCTAACTATGGCTACACCTTC. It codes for CASSVSGESNYGYTF. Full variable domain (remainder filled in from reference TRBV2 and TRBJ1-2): EPEVTQTPSHQVTQMGQEVILRCVPISNHLYFYWYRQILGQKVEFLVSFYNNEISEKSEIFDDQFSVERPDGSNFTLKIRSTKLEDSAMYFCASSVSGESNYGYTFGSGTRLTVV.

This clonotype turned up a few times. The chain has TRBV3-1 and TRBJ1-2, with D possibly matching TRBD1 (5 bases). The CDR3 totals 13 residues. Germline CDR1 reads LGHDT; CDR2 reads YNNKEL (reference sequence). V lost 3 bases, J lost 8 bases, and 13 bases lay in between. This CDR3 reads CASSHEGTKGYTF. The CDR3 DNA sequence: TGTGCCAGCAGCCACGAGGGGACCAAGGGCTACACCTTC.

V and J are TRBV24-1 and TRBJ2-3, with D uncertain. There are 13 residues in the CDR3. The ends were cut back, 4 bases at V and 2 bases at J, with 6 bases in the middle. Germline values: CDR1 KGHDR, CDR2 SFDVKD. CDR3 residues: CATSEGITDTQYF. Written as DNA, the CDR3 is TGTGCCACCAGTGAGGGAATCACAGATACGCAGTATTTT.

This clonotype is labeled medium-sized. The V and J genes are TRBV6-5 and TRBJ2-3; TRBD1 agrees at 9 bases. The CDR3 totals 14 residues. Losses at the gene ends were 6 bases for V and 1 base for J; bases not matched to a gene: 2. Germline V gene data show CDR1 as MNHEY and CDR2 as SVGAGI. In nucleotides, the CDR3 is TGTGCCAGCAGAAGGACAGGGGGCACAGATACGCAGTATTTT. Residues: CASRRTGGTDTQYF.

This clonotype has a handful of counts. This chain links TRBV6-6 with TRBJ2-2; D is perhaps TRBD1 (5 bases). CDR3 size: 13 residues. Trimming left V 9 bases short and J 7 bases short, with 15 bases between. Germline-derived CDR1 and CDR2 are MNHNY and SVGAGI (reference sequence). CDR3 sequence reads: CASTAGKVGELFF. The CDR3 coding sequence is TGTGCCAGTACGGCAGGGAAGGTCGGGGAGCTGTTTTTT.

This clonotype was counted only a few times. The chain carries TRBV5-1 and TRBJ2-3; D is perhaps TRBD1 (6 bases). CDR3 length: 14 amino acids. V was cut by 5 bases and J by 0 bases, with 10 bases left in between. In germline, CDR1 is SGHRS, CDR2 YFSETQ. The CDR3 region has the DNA TGCGCCAGCAGACAGGGCCCAAGCACAGATACGCAGTATTTT. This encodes CASRQGPSTDTQYF. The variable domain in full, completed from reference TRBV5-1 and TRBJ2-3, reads KAGVTQTPRYLIKTRGQQVTLSCSPISGHRSVSWYQQTPGQGLQFLFEYFSETQRNKGNFPGRFSGRQFSNSRSEMNVSTLELGDSALYLCASRQGPSTDTQYFGPGTRLTVL.

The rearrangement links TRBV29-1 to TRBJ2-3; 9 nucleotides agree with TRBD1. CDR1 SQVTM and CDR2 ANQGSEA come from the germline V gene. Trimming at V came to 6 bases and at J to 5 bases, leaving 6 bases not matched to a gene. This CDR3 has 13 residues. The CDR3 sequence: CSVAGTGKDTQYF. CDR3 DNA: TGCAGCGTCGCTGGGACAGGGAAAGATACGCAGTATTTT.

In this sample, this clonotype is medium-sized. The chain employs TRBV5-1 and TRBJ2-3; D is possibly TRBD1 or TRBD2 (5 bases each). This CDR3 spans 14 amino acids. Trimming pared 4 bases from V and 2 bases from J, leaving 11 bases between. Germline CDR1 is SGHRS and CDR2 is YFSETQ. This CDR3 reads CASSRDQATDTQYF. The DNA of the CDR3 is TGCGCCAGCAGCCGGGACCAAGCCACAGATACGCAGTATTTT.

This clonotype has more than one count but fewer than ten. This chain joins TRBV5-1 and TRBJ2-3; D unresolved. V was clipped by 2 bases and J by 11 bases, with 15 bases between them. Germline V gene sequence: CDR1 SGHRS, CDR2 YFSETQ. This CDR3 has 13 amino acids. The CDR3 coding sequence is TGCGCCAGCAGCTTAAATGGGGTTGGAGAGCAGTATTTT. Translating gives CASSLNGVGEQYF.

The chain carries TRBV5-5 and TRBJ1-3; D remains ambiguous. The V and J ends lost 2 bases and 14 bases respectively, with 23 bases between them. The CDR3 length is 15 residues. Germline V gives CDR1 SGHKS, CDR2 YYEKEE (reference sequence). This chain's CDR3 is CASSFYLDSGNALYF. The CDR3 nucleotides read TGTGCCAGCAGCTTTTACCTGGACTCTGGAAACGCCTTATATTTT. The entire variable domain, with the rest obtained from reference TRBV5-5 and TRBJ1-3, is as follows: DAGVTQSPTHLIKTRGQQVTLRCSPISGHKSVSWYQQVLGQGPQFIFQYYEKEERGRGNFPDRFSARQFPNYSSELNVNALLLGDSALYLCASSFYLDSGNALYFGEGSWLTVV.

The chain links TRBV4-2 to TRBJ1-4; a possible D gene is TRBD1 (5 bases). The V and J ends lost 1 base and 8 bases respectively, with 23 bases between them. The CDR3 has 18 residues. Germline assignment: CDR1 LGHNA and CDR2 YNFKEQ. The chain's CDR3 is CASSQVPALQWTSEKLFF. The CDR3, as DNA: TGTGCCAGCAGCCAAGTCCCCGCTTTGCAGTGGACAAGCGAAAAACTGTTTTTT.

The CDR3 loop reads CSANHGAGGPADTQYF. The CDR3 DNA sequence: TGCAGTGCCAACCACGGCGCGGGAGGGCCTGCAGATACGCAGTATTTT. This chain links TRBV20-1 with TRBJ2-3; 9 nucleotides agree with TRBD2. Germline trimming cut 6 bases from V and 4 bases from J; bases unmatched to any gene: 14. CDR1 DFQATT and CDR2 SNEGSKA come from the germline V gene (reference sequence). This CDR3 contains 16 residues.

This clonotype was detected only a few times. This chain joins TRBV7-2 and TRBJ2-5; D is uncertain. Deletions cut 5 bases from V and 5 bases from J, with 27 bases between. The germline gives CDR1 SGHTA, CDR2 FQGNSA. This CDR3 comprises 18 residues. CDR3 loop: CASSANNGLFSLLETQYF. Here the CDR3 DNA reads TGTGCCAGCAGCGCCAACAATGGCCTCTTTAGTCTCTTGGAGACCCAGTACTTC. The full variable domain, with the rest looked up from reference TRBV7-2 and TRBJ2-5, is GAGVSQSPSNKVTEKGKDVELRCDPISGHTALYWYRQSLGQGLEFLIYFQGNSAPDKSGLPSDRFSAERTGGSVSTLTIQRTQQEDSAVYLCASSANNGLFSLLETQYFGPGTRLLVL.

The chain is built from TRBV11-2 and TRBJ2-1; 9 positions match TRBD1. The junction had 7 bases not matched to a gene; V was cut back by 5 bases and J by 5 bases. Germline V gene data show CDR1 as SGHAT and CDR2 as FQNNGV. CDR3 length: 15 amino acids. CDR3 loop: CASSRVGQGDNEQFF. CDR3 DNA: TGTGCCAGCAGCCGAGTGGGACAGGGAGACAATGAGCAGTTCTTC.

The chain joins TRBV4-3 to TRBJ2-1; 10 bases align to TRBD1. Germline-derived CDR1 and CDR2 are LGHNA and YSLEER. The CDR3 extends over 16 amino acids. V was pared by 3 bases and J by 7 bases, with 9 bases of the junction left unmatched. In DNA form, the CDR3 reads TGCGCCAGCAGCCAGGCAACCGGGACAGGGGATAATGAGCAGTTCTTC. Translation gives CASSQATGTGDNEQFF.

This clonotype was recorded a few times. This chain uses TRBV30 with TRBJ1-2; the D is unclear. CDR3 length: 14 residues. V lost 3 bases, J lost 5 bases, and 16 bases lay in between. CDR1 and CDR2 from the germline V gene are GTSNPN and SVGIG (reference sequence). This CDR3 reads CAWRPGSAWYGYTF. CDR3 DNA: TGTGCCTGGAGACCGGGATCGGCTTGGTATGGCTACACCTTC. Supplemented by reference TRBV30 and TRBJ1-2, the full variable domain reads SQTIHQWPATLVQPVGSPLSLECTVEGTSNPNLYWYRQAAGRGLQLLFYSVGIGQISSEVPQNLSASRPQDRQFILSSKKLLLSDSGFYLCAWRPGSAWYGYTFGSGTRLTVV.

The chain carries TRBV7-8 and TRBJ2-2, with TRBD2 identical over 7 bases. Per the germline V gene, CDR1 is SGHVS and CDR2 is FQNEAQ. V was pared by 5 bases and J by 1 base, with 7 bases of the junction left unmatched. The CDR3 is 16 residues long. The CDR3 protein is CASSPLRGENTGELFF. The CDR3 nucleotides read TGTGCCAGCAGCCCGCTCCGGGGGGAGAACACCGGGGAGCTGTTTTTT.

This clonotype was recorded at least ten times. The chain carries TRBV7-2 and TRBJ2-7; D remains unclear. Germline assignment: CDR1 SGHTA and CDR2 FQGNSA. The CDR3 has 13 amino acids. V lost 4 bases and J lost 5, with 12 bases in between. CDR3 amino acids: CASSSRTAHEQYF. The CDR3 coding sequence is TGTGCCAGCAGCTCCCGGACCGCGCACGAGCAGTACTTC.

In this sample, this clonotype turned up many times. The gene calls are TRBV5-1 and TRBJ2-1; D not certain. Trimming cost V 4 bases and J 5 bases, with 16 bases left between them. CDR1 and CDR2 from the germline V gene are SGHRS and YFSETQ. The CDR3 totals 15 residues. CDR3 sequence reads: CASSRGPTRDNEQFF. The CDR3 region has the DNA TGCGCCAGCAGCCGTGGACCTACACGAGACAATGAGCAGTTCTTC.

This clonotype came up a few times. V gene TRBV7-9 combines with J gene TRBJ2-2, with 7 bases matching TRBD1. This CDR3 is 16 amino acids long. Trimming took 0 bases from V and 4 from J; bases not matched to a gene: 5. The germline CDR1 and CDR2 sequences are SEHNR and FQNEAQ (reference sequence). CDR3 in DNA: TGTGCCAGCAGCTTAGCCACAGGGGAGAGCACCGGGGAGCTGTTTTTT. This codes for CASSLATGESTGELFF. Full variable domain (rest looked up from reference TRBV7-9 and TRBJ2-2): DTGVSQNPRHKITKRGQNVTFRCDPISEHNRLYWYRQTLGQGPEFLTYFQNEAQLEKSRLLSDRFSAERPKGSFSTLEIQRTEQGDSAMYLCASSLATGESTGELFFGEGSRLTVL.

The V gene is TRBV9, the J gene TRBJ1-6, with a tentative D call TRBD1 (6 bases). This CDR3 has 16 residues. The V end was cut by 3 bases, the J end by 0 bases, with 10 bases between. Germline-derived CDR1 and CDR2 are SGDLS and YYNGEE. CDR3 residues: CASSAADSSYNSPLHF. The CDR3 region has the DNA TGTGCCAGCAGCGCGGCGGACAGCTCCTATAATTCACCCCTCCACTTT. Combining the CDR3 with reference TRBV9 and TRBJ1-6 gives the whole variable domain DSGVTQTPKHLITATGQRVTLRCSPRSGDLSVYWYQQSLDQGLQFLIQYYNGEERAKGNILERFSAQQFPDLHSELNLSSLELGDSALYFCASSAADSSYNSPLHFGNGTRLTVT.

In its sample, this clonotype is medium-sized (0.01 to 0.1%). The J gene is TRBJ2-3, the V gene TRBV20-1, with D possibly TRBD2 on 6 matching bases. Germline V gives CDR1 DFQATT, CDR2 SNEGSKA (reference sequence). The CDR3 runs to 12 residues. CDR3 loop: CRWGERTDTQYF. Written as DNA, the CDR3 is TGCAGGTGGGGGGAGCGGACAGATACGCAGTATTTT.

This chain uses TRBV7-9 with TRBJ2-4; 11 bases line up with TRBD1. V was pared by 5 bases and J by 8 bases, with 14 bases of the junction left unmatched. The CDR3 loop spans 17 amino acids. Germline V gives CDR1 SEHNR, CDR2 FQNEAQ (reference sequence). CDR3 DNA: TGTGCCAGCAGCCCGACCGGGACAGGGGGAAAAAAAGACATTCAGTACTTC. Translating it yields CASSPTGTGGKKDIQYF.

Here the CDR3 reads CASSEGDSEPHEQYF. The CDR3 nucleotides read TGTGCCAGCAGTGAAGGTGATAGCGAACCGCACGAGCAGTACTTC. The chain recombines TRBV6-1 with TRBJ2-7, with D possibly matching TRBD2 (5 bases). V lost 1 base and J 5 bases, leaving 15 bases between the germline ends. Germline V CDR1 and CDR2: MNHNS, SASEGT. This CDR3 has 15 residues.